Here is one TCR beta chain with its context. Antigen: not known. In the PCR, 60 Vbeta and 13 Jbeta primers were used. Libraries were prepared by immunoSEQ multiplex PCR; TCRdb keeps only in-frame clonotypes and omits some of them. Of around 170,000 clones listed, around 80% are singletons. The sample is drawn from a study of cytomegalovirus exposure and HLA in healthy donors. General study points: An analysis was carried out at a later point. It showed that HLA-associated TCR beta chains were more clonally expanded than equally common non-associated chains. Reports indicate that TCR beta sequences accurately predicted the HLA-A and HLA-B alleles of most subjects.

The material sequenced was PBMCs. This TCR came from a man aged 18-30 years in good health and CMV-seronegative.

The CDR3 nucleotides are TGTGCCAGCAGCACCAGAAATAATAATGAAAAACTGTTTTTT. It yields the protein CASSTRNNNEKLFF. The chain links TRBV6-5 to TRBJ1-4, with unresolved D. The CDR3 extends over 14 amino acids. Germline loops: CDR1 MNHEY, CDR2 SVGAGI. V was trimmed by 6 bases and J by 4 bases, leaving 12 bases between them.